These 7 T cell receptor beta chains were all obtained from the same sample, sequenced in a study of T cell responses to AZD1222 COVID-19 vaccine. Clones were sequenced by immunoSEQ multiplex PCR, and TCRdb holds only the in-frame ones, with some missing. The table has about 130,000 clones, approximately 91% seen once. This material consisted of peripheral blood, taken 28 days after the second AZD1222 dose. The source is an adult who received the AZD1222 COVID-19 vaccine.

The chain uses TRBV30 and TRBJ2-7; 8 nucleotides agree with TRBD2. The germline V gene has CDR1 GTSNPN and CDR2 SVGIG (reference sequence). The V segment lost 2 bases and the J segment 1 base; nucleotides outside the gene matches: 4. CDR3 length: 14 amino acids. DNA of the CDR3: TGTGCCTGGAGTTCTAGCGGGTCGTCCTACGAGCAGTACTTC. Encoded protein: CAWSSSGSSYEQYF.

The chain recombines TRBV5-1 with TRBJ2-7, with TRBD1 matching over 8 bases. The trim removed 4 bases at V and 5 bases at J, leaving 2 bases unmatched. This CDR3 spans 12 amino acids. The germline gives CDR1 SGHRS, CDR2 YFSETQ. The CDR3 sequence: CASSVQGDEQYF. For the CDR3, the DNA is TGCGCCAGCAGCGTACAGGGGGACGAGCAGTACTTC.

Comments on this clone: At one end the junction does not follow the germline gene, possibly because of a read error. This chain links TRBV3-1 (or the pseudogene TRBV3-2) with TRBJ2-2, with 8 nucleotides matching TRBD1. Per germline, CDR1 LGHDT and CDR2 YNNKEL (reference sequence). CDR3 length: 13 amino acids. The CDR3 protein is CASSPDRAGGLFF. In DNA form, the CDR3 reads TGTGCCAGCAGCCCGGACAGGGCAGGGGGGCTGTTTTTT.

The CDR3 reads CASSVRDRAYRQPQHF. CDR3 nucleotides: TGTGCCAGTAGTGTCCGGGACAGGGCCTATCGGCAGCCCCAGCATTTT. The chain has TRBV19 and TRBJ1-5; TRBD1 agrees at 9 bases. Germline CDR1 is LNHDA and CDR2 is SQIVND (reference sequence). V lost 5 bases, J lost 7 bases, and 12 bases stayed unmatched. The CDR3 has 16 residues.

V usage is TRBV5-6 and J usage is TRBJ1-6, with 7 nucleotides matching TRBD1. J was trimmed by 10 bases and V by 6 bases; bases with no gene match: 10. Germline lookup yields CDR1 SGHDT and CDR2 YYEEEE. The CDR3 covers 14 residues. This CDR3 reads CASTRQGSWSPLHF. CDR3 coding DNA: TGTGCCAGCACCCGACAGGGTAGTTGGTCACCCCTCCACTTT.

This sequence joins TRBV3-1 (or the pseudogene TRBV3-2) and TRBJ1-2; TRBD1 aligns across 11 bases. CDR1 and CDR2 (germline): LGHDT, YNNKEL (reference sequence). This CDR3 spans 13 amino acids. The ends lost 7 bases at V and 10 bases at J; junction bases unmatched: 8. CDR3 protein: CASTTLGQGDYTF. CDR3 bases: TGTGCCAGCACCACATTGGGACAGGGGGACTACACCTTC.

The chain combines TRBV20-1 with TRBJ1-1; 8 bases align to TRBD1. The trim removed 3 bases at V and 8 bases at J, leaving 2 bases unmatched. Germline CDR1 reads DFQATT; CDR2 reads SNEGSKA (reference sequence). The CDR3 covers 11 residues. CDR3 loop: CSARGDREAFF. As DNA, the CDR3 is TGCAGTGCTAGGGGGGACAGGGAAGCTTTCTTT.